This TCR beta chain was identified in a study of vaccination effects on CD4 cells after COVID-19. The germline gives CDR1 DFQATT, CDR2 SNEGSKA (reference sequence). Deletions cut 3 bases from V and 7 bases from J, with 13 bases between. This CDR3 has 13 residues. TCRdb keeps only in-frame clones here, not all; method: immunoSEQ multiplex PCR. Among around 28,000 clones listed, around 72% were seen once. ViraFEST used viral peptide pools to expand antigen-specific CD4+ T cells before sequencing. Subsequent to 10 days of culture, CD4+ T cells were isolated. None of these healthy vaccinees had been infected with SARS-CoV-2 before vaccination. Details on this clone: Its cognate antigen is unknown.

The sequencing here drew on CD4+ T cells from PBMCs cultured with SARS-CoV-2 spike peptides, taken before COVID-19 vaccination. V is TRBV20-1 and J is TRBJ1-3; D is perhaps TRBD1 (5 bases). This sequence was found in a human donor who received a COVID-19 vaccine. The chain's CDR3 is CSASTGDRNTIYF. In nucleotides, the CDR3 is TGCAGTGCTAGTACGGGGGACCGGAACACCATATATTTT.